This TCR beta chain came from a study of identifying expanded T cells in peripheral blood. The ends were cut back, 5 bases at V and 0 bases at J, with 15 bases in the middle. The germline V gene has CDR1 SQVTM and CDR2 ANQGSEA. The length of the CDR3 is 15 residues. Study outcomes and limitations: Across healthy donors, higher total template counts meant significantly greater approximately 2-week count variance. Technical replicates showed about 1.1 changed clones; around 2 weeks about 16.4; four weeks 19.

This clone was observed a handful of times. Its antigen remains unknown. Collection occurred without any documented infections or immune events in donors. Clones were sequenced by immunoSEQ multiplex PCR, and TCRdb holds only the in-frame ones, with some missing. The repertoire includes tens of thousands of clones, under 85% of them detected once, and around a sixth sits in the top ten. Sequenced: blood. V usage is TRBV29-1 and J usage is TRBJ2-3; maybe TRBD2 (7 bases). The sequence was collected from a person aged 18 to 70 in good health. In DNA, the CDR3 is TGCAGCGTTCGGATGGGGGGGGCAAGCACAGATACGCAGTATTTT. This gives the protein CSVRMGGASTDTQYF.